The 6 T cell receptor beta chains below all came from one sample that was sequenced in a study of shared clonotypes between healthy human individuals. Sequenced by immunoSEQ multiplex PCR; TCRdb stores in-frame clones only, minus some. The sample lists approximately 1,000,000 clones, 60% to 80% occurring once. The sample was memory CD4+ T cells from PBMCs. Noted subset: CD45RA-negative fraction. These receptors originate from a man younger than 35 in good health. Some clones in this sample may be carry-over from other donors' samples.

The chain combines TRBV14 with TRBJ1-2, with D possibly being TRBD1 (6 bases). Germline V gene data show CDR1 as SGHDN and CDR2 as FVKESK. This CDR3 is built from 16 residues. V dropped 1 base and J dropped 6 bases, with 18 bases sitting between them. This CDR3 is CASSQGQGLWINGYTF. Written as DNA, the CDR3 is TGTGCCAGCAGCCAAGGCCAGGGGTTGTGGATAAATGGCTACACCTTC.

A single count supports this clone. CDR3 amino acids: CASMRGASSYEQYF. CDR3 DNA sequence: TGTGCCAGCATGAGGGGGGCCAGCTCCTACGAGCAGTACTTC. This chain connects TRBV11-2 to TRBJ2-7, with D possibly being TRBD1 or TRBD2 (6 bases each). V was shortened by 7 bases and J by 0 bases, with 13 bases between the two germline ends. CDR3 size: 14 residues. Germline lookup yields CDR1 SGHAT and CDR2 FQNNGV.

The rearrangement uses TRBV15 and TRBJ2-2; D gene unclear. Trimming pared 1 base from V and 1 base from J, leaving 4 bases between. CDR1 and CDR2 from the germline V gene are LNHNV and YYDKDF (reference sequence). This CDR3 region has 14 residues. CDR3 coding DNA: TGTGCCACCAGCAGAGGCCAGAACACCGGGGAGCTGTTTTTT. This sequence encodes CATSRGQNTGELFF.

The chain employs TRBV5-4 and TRBJ2-7, with 10 bases lining up with TRBD2. V shed 4 bases, J shed 1 base, and the junction held 11 bases outside the gene matches. The CDR3 loop spans 17 amino acids. CDR1 SGHNT and CDR2 YYREEE come from the germline V gene (reference sequence). The CDR3 DNA reads TGTGCCAGCAGCCCCCGAGCGGGAGGGCTTTCATCCTACGAGCAGTACTTC. Protein sequence: CASSPRAGGLSSYEQYF. Full variable domain (missing parts from reference TRBV5-4 and TRBJ2-7): ETGVTQSPTHLIKTRGQQVTLRCSSQSGHNTVSWYQQALGQGPQFIFQYYREEENGRGNFPPRFSGLQFPNYSSELNVNALELDDSALYLCASSPRAGGLSSYEQYFGPGTRLTVT.

Concerning this clone itself: Other DNA sequences in the same sample also yield this CDR3. The chain combines TRBV6-1 with TRBJ1-5; D unresolved. Germline CDR1 and CDR2: MNHNS and SASEGT. Trimming cost V 1 base and J 4 bases, with 5 bases left between them. This CDR3 is 13 amino acids long. DNA of the CDR3: TGTGCCAGCAGTGAAGGGGTAAATCAGCCCCAGCATTTT. Its translation: CASSEGVNQPQHF.

The chain joins TRBV6-1 to TRBJ1-4; maybe TRBD1 (5 bases). This CDR3 is built from 15 residues. The germline V gene encodes CDR1 MNHNS and CDR2 SASEGT. V was trimmed by 6 bases and J by 0 bases, leaving 11 bases between them. The CDR3 DNA is TGTGCCAGCAGGGTCCTCAGGGCAACTAATGAAAAACTGTTTTTT. Translation: CASRVLRATNEKLFF.